This TCR beta chain comes out of a study of persistence of HIV-infected CD4 T cells. For the study at large: Up to about 200 mL blood was drawn at multiple time points; two donors had single-time leukapheresis.

This clone occurred a few times. What it recognizes is unknown. Overlapping HIV-1 Gag 15-mer peptides at 0.95 to 1 ug per peptide per mL were used. CD4+ T cells upregulating both CD40 ligand and CD69 were sorted as responding cells. Anti-CD28/CD49d costimulation, CD40-blocking antibody and enfuvirtide were given to CD8-depleted PBMCs for 15 to 20 hours. The CDR3 loop spans 10 amino acids. Deletions cut 6 bases from V and 5 bases from J, with 5 bases between. Germline-derived CDR1 and CDR2 are MNHEY and SVGAGI. Sequencing used immunoSEQ version 4 in survey mode. Template was genomic DNA at around 9.3 ng/uL, with up to 1 ug used per sample. Using immunoSEQ multiplex PCR, the repertoire was profiled, and TCRdb retains in-frame clones only, with some absent. The data show fewer than 35,000 clones, roughly 70% seen once.

J is TRBJ2-7 and V is TRBV6-5, with unresolved D. The clonotype comes from an adult man with HIV who was CMV-seropositive. The input for sequencing was CD4+ T cells sorted from PBMCs after approximately 20-hour stimulation, taken from a patient who received antiretroviral therapy. The CDR3 coding sequence is TGTGCCAGCAGGGCGGACGAGCAGTACTTC. Its protein product is CASRADEQYF.